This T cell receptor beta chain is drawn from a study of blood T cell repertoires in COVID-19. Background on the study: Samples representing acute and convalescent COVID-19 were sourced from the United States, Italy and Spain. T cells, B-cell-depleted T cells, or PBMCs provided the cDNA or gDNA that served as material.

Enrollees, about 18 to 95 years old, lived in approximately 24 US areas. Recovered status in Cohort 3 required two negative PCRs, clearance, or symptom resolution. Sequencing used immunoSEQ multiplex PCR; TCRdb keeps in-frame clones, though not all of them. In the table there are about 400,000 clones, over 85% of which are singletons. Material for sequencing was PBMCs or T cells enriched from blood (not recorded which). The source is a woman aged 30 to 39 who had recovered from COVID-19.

This CDR3 is CASSTTTSGYNEQFF. DNA for the CDR3: TGTGCCAGCAGTACTACGACTAGCGGCTACAATGAGCAGTTCTTC. The chain uses TRBV27 and TRBJ2-1; 9 bases align to TRBD2. Looked up from germline, CDR1 is MNHEY and CDR2 is SMNVEV (reference sequence). V shed 5 bases and J 3 bases; nucleotides not matched to a gene: 5. The CDR3 has 15 residues.